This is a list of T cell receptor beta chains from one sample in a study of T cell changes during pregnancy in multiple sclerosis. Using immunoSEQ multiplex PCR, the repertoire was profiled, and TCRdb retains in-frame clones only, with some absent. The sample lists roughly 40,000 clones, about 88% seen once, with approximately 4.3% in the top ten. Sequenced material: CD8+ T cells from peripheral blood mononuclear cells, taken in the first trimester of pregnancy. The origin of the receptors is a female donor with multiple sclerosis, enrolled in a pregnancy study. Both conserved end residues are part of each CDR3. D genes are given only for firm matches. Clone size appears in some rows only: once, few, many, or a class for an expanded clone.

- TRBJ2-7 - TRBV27 CASSLSLYSGTSYEQYF TGTGCCAGCAGTTTATCCCTTTACAGCGGCACCTCCTACGAGCAGTACTTC
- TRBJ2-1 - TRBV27 CASSLGVEQFF TGTGCCAGCAGTCTCGGAGTCGAGCAGTTCTTC
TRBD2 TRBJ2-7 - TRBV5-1 CASSLAGGGAWEQYF TGCGCCAGCAGCTTGGCCGGCGGGGGGGCCTGGGAGCAGTACTTC
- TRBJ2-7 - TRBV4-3 CASSQTSLAYEQYF TGCGCCAGCAGCCAAACTTCCCTAGCCTACGAGCAGTACTTC
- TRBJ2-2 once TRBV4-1 CASSPWGGYTGELFF TGCGCCAGCTCTCCGTGGGGGGGCTACACCGGGGAGCTGTTTTTT
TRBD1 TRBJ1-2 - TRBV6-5 CASTRTGGGYGYTF TGTGCCAGCACCAGGACAGGGGGCGGCTATGGCTACACCTTC
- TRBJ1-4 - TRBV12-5 CASGGTKEKLFF TGTGCTAGTGGGGGTACTAAGGAAAAACTGTTTTTT
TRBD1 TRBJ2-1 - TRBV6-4 CASSEQTGAYNEQFF TGTGCCAGCAGCGAACAAACAGGGGCTTACAATGAGCAGTTCTTC
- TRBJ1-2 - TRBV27 CASKGYSNYGYTF TGTGCCAGCAAGGGGTACAGTAACTATGGCTACACCTTC
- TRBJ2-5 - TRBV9 CASSGLGAAGGETQYF TGTGCCAGCAGCGGCCTCGGGGCAGCCGGAGGGGAGACCCAGTACTTC
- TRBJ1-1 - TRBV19 CASSIGQGNTEAFF TGTGCCAGTAGTATAGGTCAGGGGAACACTGAAGCTTTCTTT
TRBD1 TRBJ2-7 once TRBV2 CASRETGGEQYF TGTGCCAGCAGGGAAACAGGGGGCGAGCAGTACTTC
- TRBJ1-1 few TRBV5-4 CASRRDLNTEAFF TGTGCCAGCAGACGGGACTTGAACACTGAAGCTTTCTTT
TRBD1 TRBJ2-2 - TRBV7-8 CASSLQGANTGELFF TGTGCCAGCAGCTTACAGGGGGCGAACACCGGGGAGCTGTTTTTT
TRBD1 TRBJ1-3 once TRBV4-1 CASSRQGLQGNTIYF TGCGCCAGCAGCAGACAGGGGCTTCAAGGAAACACCATATATTTT
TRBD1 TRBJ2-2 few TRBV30 CAWKGATGELFF TGTGCCTGGAAGGGGGCGACCGGGGAGCTGTTTTTT
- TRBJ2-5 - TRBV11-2 CASSSGLEETQYF TGTGCCAGCAGCTCCGGACTGGAAGAGACCCAGTACTTC
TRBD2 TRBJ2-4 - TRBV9 CASSSPSGGAGDIQYF TGTGCCAGCAGCTCCCCTAGCGGGGGGGCCGGGGACATTCAGTACTTC
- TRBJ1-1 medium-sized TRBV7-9 CASSLLALNTEAFF TGTGCCAGCAGCTTATTGGCCTTGAACACTGAAGCTTTCTTT
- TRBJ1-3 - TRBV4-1 CASSPLPGMSGNTIYF TGCGCCAGCAGCCCCCTGCCAGGGATGTCTGGAAACACCATATATTTT
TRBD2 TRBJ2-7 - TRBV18 CASSPREGYEQYF TGTGCCAGCTCACCAAGGGAGGGATACGAGCAGTACTTC
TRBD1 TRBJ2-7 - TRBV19 CASSIETGTLYEQYF TGTGCCAGTAGTATTGAGACAGGGACACTTTACGAGCAGTACTTC
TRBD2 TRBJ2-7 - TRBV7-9 CASSPSGGTYEQYF TGTGCCAGCAGCCCTAGCGGGGGTACCTACGAGCAGTACTTC
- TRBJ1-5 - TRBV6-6 CASSLPQDQPQHF TGTGCCAGCAGTTTGCCTCAGGATCAGCCCCAGCATTTT
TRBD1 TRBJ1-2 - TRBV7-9 CASSSWDSNYGYTF TGTGCCAGCAGCTCCTGGGACAGCAACTATGGCTACACCTTC
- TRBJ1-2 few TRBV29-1 CSVELRTGGYTF TGCAGCGTTGAGCTCCGGACGGGAGGCTACACCTTC
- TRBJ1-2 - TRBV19 CASSPPYREGYTF TGTGCCAGTAGCCCTCCCTACAGGGAAGGCTACACCTTC
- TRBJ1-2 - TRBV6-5 CASSLTGANYGYTF TGTGCCAGCAGCCTGACGGGGGCTAACTATGGCTACACCTTC
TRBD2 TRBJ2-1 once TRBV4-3 CASSQGSGDEQFF TGCGCCAGCAGCCAAGGCAGCGGGGATGAGCAGTTCTTC
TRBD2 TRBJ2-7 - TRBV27 CASSPGGGSYEQYF TGTGCCAGCAGCCCCGGGGGGGGGTCCTACGAGCAGTACTTC
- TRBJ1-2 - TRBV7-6 CASSLQGLGGYTF TGTGCCAGCAGCTTACAGGGGTTGGGTGGCTACACCTTC
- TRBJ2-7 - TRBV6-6 CASMEGGSYEQYF TGTGCCAGCATGGAGGGCGGATCCTACGAGCAGTACTTC
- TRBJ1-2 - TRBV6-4 CASRESTHGTKGYTF TGTGCCAGCAGGGAGTCAACGCACGGGACTAAGGGCTACACCTTC
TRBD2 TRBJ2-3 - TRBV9 CASSGPGGAEADTQYF TGTGCCAGCAGCGGTCCGGGAGGGGCTGAGGCAGATACGCAGTATTTT
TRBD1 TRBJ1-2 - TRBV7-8 CASSLSGQGTYGYTF TGTGCCAGCAGCTTATCGGGACAGGGTACCTATGGCTACACCTTC
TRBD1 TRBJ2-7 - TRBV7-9 CASSQELGTGGDEQYF TGCGCCAGCAGCCAAGAATTGGGGACAGGGGGCGACGAGCAGTACTTC
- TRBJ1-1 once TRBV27 CASSLSPVSNTEAFF TGTGCCAGCAGTTTATCCCCGGTTTCGAACACTGAAGCTTTCTTT
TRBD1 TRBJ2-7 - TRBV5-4 CASTFGDSPHYEQYF TGTGCCAGCACCTTCGGGGACAGTCCGCACTACGAGCAGTACTTC
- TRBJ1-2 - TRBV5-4 CASTDTTYGYTF TGTGCCAGCACGGACACAACCTATGGCTACACCTTC
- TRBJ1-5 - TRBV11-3 CASSLDISQVEGGNQPQHF TGTGCCAGCAGCTTAGATATAAGCCAGGTCGAAGGGGGCAATCAGCCCCAGCATTTT
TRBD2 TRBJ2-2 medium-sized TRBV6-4 CASSDSTSGGTGELFF TGTGCCAGCAGTGACTCGACTAGCGGGGGGACCGGGGAGCTGTTTTTT
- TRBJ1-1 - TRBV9 CASSVVSNTEAFF TGTGCCAGCAGCGTTGTCAGTAACACTGAAGCTTTCTTT
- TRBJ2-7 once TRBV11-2 CASSLGDTPYEQYF TGTGCCAGCAGCTTAGGAGACACCCCCTACGAGCAGTACTTC
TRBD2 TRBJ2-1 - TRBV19 CASSIPHSGGGNEQFF TGTGCCAGTAGTATTCCCCATAGCGGGGGGGGAAATGAGCAGTTCTTC
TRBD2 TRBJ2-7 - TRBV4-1 CASTFNGLAGGYEQYF TGCGCCAGCACCTTCAACGGACTAGCGGGGGGCTACGAGCAGTACTTC
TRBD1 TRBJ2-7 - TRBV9 CASSAGTTGVAYEQYF TGTGCCAGCAGCGCAGGTACCACAGGGGTTGCCTACGAGCAGTACTTC
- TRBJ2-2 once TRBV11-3 CASSLPGPGELFF TGTGCCAGCAGCTTACCGGGTCCCGGGGAGCTGTTTTTT
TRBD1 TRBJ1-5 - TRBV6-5 CASSYTQGGDQPQHF TGTGCCAGCAGTTACACACAGGGGGGGGATCAGCCCCAGCATTTT
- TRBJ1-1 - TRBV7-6 CASSLTGGTEAFF TGTGCCAGCAGCTTAACGGGGGGCACTGAAGCTTTCTTT
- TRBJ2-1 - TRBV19 CASSPTPGRVNEQFF TGTGCCAGTAGTCCAACCCCTGGCAGGGTCAATGAGCAGTTCTTC